This T cell receptor beta chain was documented in a study of blood T cell repertoires in COVID-19 (dated by TCRdb to about 2020). A note on the overall study: The collaborator samples originated in the United States, Italy and Spain and spanned the acute and convalescent phases of COVID-19. The repertoires were released in a freely available public database meant as a resource for research on the immune response to SARS-CoV-2. Deeply sampled blood TCRbeta repertoires from subjects exposed to, actively infected with, or recovered from COVID-19 were included in the dataset. The sample metadata nearly always contained a de-identified subject ID, COVID-19 status, age in years and sex. The prospective study material was composed of cDNA or gDNA derived from T cells, B-cell-depleted T cells, or PBMCs. The samples were drawn from the first 160 participants of the ongoing ImmuneRACE study and from 1,200 or so subjects provided by 6 global collaborators. Where HLA class I and class II types were available, the types were taken from metadata supplied by the sample provider, not from assay-based typing. Summary of the overall study and its limitations: The amount of clinical and demographic metadata varied by source and participant and was provided uncurated.

V is pared back by 4 bases and J by 8 bases, with 20 bases lying between the germline termini. The germline V gene provides CDR1 LGHNA and CDR2 YNFKEQ. Its CDR3 holds 15 amino acids, cysteine through phenylalanine. CDR3 DNA only is kept here, 45 bases in frame from base 1. Collaborating institutions collected whole blood in K2EDTA tubes following their own protocols. For TCRbeta analysis, collaborator samples were shipped as frozen whole blood, as isolated PBMCs, or as DNA extracted from either sample type. TCRbeta CDR3 regions were amplified from genomic DNA using the immunoSEQ Assay, a bias-controlled multiplex PCR. Turning to the authors' computational methods: The number of nucleated cells in each sample was estimated by amplification of reference gene primers within the assay. To quantify the absolute abundance of each unique TCRbeta CDR3 rearrangement, sequence reads were collapsed and filtered. Productive Simpson clonality was computed per sample as the square root of Simpson's diversity index over productive rearrangements. As stored in TCRdb, this immuneACCESS dataset retains in-frame rearrangements with V and J assigned. A fraction of the clones does not appear; measured against another copy, unresolved V genes explain less than half of the discrepancy, and the remainder lacks a known reason. Clonal size and the V and J genes are those of that table, whereas D and trimming came from the DNA. Counted in this sample were 120,000 or so clones; 80% of them appeared once. The ten largest clones represent approximately 25% of the sample.

Comment on this clone: What this receptor recognizes is not known. Per-nucleotide qualities are absent, and no much larger clonotype sits a single base away.

This sequence originates from a human donor in a cohort sampled during active COVID-19. The V and J genes are TRBV4-2 and TRBJ1-2; the best D guess is TRBD1, with 5 bases matching. The sequenced material came from peripheral blood. The DNA sequence reads TGTGCCAGCAGCCGCGAGAGACAGTTGGGAGGCGGCTACACCTTC. This is translated as CASSRERQLGGGYTF.